This entry concerns a single TCR beta chain. The antigen it recognizes is unknown. Nothing much larger sits one base from this clone, and base qualities are not available. This record belongs to a study of blood T cell repertoires in COVID-19 (dated by TCRdb to 2020 to 2021). About the investigation overall: Samples covering the acute and convalescent phases of COVID-19 were provided by collaborators in the United States, Italy and Spain. The prospective study material was composed of cDNA or gDNA derived from T cells, B-cell-depleted T cells, or PBMCs. The dataset comprised deeply sampled blood TCRbeta repertoires from subjects exposed to, actively infected with, or recovered from COVID-19. A freely available public database, intended as a resource for researchers studying the immune response to SARS-CoV-2, is where the repertoires were released. The samples were drawn from two sources: the first 160 participants of the ongoing ImmuneRACE study, and fewer than 1,500 subjects contributed by 6 global collaborators. The sample metadata nearly always contained a de-identified subject ID, COVID-19 status, age in years and sex. Where available, HLA class I and class II types were taken from metadata supplied by the sample provider and were not determined by assay-based typing. Overall study outcomes, separate from this receptor: The amount of clinical and demographic metadata varied by source and participant and was provided uncurated.

TCRbeta CDR3 regions were amplified from genomic DNA using the immunoSEQ Assay, a bias-controlled multiplex PCR. As for the authors' bioinformatics: Within the assay, amplification of reference gene primers was used to estimate how many nucleated cells each sample contained. Sequence reads were collapsed and filtered to measure the absolute abundance of every unique TCRbeta CDR3 rearrangement. Productive Simpson clonality was computed per sample as the square root of Simpson's diversity index over productive rearrangements. TCRdb took this table from immuneACCESS and kept in-frame rearrangements with V and J called. Such tables lack part of the clones; where checked against another copy, unresolved V genes explain under half of the gap, and the rest is unexplained. The V and J calls and the clone size are those of that table, but D and trimming were determined from the DNA. The sample table records approximately 110,000 clones; roughly 82% of these occur just once. Approximately 5% of the sample rests with the top ten.

V is clipped by 7 bases and J by 8 bases, and the sequence between their germline boundaries is 12 bases long. In the germline V gene, CDR1 corresponds to ENHRY and CDR2 to SYGVKD. Including cysteine and phenylalanine, the CDR3 has 13 amino acids. The kept DNA is CDR3 alone, 39 bases in frame from the first base. Each collaborating institution followed its own protocols to collect whole blood in K2EDTA tubes. For TCRbeta analysis, collaborator samples were shipped as frozen whole blood, as isolated PBMCs, or as DNA extracted from either sample type. This receptor was obtained from a human donor in a cohort sampled during active COVID-19. Sequenced: peripheral blood. The chain joins TRBV10-3 to TRBJ1-6; TRBD1 is possibly the D segment (5 matching bases). The bases are TGTGCCATCACTTGGTCCAGGGATTCACCCCTCCACTTT. Its protein product is CAITWSRDSPLHF.